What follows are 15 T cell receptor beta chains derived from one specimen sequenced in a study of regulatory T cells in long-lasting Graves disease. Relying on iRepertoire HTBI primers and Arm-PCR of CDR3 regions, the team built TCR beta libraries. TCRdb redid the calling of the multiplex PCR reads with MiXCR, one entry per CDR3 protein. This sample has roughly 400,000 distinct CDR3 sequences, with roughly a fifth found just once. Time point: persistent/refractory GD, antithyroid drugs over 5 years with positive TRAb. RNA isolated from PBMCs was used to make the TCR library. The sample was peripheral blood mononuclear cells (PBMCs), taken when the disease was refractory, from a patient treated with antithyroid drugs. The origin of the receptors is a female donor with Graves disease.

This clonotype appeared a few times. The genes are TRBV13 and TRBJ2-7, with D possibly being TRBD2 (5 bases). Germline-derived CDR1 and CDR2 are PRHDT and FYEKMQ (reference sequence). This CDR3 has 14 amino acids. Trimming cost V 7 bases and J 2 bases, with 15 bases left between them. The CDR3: CASISSAKTYEQYF. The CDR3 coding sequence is TGTGCCAGCATCAGTAGCGCCAAGACCTACGAGCAGTACTTC.

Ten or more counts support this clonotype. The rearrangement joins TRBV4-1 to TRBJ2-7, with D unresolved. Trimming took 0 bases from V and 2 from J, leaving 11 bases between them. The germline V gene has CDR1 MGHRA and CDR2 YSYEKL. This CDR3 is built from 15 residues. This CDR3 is CASSQEPAEAYEQYF. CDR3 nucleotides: TGCGCCAGCAGCCAAGAGCCGGCGGAAGCCTACGAGCAGTACTTC.

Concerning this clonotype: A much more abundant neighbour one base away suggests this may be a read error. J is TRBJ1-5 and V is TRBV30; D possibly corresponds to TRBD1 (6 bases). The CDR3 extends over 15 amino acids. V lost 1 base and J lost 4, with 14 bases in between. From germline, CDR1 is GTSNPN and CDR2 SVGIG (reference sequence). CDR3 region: CAWSGEQGHNQPQHF. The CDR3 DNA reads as TGTGCCTGGAGTGGGGAACAGGGACATAATCAGCCCCAGCATTTT.

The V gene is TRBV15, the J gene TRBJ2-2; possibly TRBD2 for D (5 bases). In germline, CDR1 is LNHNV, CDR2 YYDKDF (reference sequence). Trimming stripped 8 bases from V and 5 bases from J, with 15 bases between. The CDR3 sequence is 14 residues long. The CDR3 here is CATRSLGETGELFF. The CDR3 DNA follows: TGTGCCACCCGATCCCTCGGGGAGACCGGGGAGCTGTTTTTT.

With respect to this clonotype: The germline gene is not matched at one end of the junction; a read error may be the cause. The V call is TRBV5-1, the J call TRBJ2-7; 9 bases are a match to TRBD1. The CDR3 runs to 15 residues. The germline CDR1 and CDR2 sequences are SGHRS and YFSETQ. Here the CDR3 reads CASSLGTGDPYEQHF. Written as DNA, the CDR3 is TGCGCCAGCAGCTTGGGGACAGGGGATCCCTACGAGCAGCACTTC.

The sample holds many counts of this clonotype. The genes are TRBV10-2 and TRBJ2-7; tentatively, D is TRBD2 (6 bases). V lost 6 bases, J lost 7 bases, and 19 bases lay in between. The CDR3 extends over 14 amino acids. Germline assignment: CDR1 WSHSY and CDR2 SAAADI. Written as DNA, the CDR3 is TGCGCCAGCAGCCCGGTTGCGGGACCGGGGGAGCAGTACTTC. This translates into CASSPVAGPGEQYF.

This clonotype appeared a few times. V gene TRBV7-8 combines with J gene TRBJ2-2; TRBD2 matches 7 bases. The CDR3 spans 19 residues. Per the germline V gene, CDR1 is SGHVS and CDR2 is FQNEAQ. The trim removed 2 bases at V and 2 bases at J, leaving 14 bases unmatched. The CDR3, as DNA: TGTGCCAGCAGCTTACTGGGGTTTCAAGGGACTATCAACACCGGGGAGCTGTTTTTT. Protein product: CASSLLGFQGTINTGELFF.

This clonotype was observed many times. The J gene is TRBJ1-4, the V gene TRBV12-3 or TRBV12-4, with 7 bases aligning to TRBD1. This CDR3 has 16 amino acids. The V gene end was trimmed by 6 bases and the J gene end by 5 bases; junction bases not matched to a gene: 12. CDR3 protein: CASSTVPGGENEKLFF. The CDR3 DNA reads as TGTGCCAGCAGCACCGTCCCAGGGGGAGAAAATGAAAAACTGTTTTTT.

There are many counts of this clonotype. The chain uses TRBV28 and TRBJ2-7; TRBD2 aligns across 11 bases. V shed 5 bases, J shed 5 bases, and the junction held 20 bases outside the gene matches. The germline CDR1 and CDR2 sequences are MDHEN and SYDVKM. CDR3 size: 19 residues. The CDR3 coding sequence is TGTGCCAGCAGTACACCCCCCGGAGCTAGCGGGAGGTCCGTCCACGAGCAGTACTTC. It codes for CASSTPPGASGRSVHEQYF.

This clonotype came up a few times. Here the CDR3 DNA reads TGCAGTGCTAGCCTCACAGGGGGCGCCGGCACCGGGGAGCTGTTTTTT. It translates to CSASLTGGAGTGELFF. This rearrangement joins TRBV20-1 to TRBJ2-2; TRBD1 agrees at 9 bases. CDR1 and CDR2 (germline): DFQATT, SNEGSKA (reference sequence). This CDR3 has 16 residues. J gave up 4 bases and V 3 bases, and 9 bases lay outside the gene matches.

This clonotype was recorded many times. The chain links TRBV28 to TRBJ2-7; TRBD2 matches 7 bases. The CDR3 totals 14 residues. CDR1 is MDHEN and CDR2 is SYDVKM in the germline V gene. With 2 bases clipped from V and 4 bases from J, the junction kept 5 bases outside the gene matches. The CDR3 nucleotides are TGTGCCAGCAGTTTAACGGGACTATCATACGAGCAGTACTTC. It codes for CASSLTGLSYEQYF.

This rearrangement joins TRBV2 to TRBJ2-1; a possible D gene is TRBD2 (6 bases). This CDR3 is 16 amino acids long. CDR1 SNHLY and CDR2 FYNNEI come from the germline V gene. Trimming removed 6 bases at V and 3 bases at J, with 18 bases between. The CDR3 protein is CASRGGSPGIYNEQFF. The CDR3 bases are TGTGCCAGCAGGGGGGGATCTCCGGGAATCTACAATGAGCAGTTCTTC.

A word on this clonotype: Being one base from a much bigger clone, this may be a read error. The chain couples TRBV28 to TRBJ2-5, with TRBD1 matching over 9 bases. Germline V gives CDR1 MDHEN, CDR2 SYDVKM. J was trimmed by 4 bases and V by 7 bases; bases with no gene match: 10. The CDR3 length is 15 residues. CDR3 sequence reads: CASIPWDRDGETQYF. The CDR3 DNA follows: TGTGCCAGCATCCCCTGGGACAGGGATGGAGAGACCCAGTACTTC.

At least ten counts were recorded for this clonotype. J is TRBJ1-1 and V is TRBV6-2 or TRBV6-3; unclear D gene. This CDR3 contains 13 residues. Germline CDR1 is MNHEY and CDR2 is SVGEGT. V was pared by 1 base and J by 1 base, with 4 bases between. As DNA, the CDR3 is TGTGCCAGCAGTTACTTGGCGAACACTGAAGCTTTCTTT. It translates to CASSYLANTEAFF.

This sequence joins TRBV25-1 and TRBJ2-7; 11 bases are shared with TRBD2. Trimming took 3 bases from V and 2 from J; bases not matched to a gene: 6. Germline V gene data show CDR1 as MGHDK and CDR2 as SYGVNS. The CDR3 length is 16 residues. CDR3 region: CASSDPGTSGPYEQYF. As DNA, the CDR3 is TGTGCCAGCAGTGATCCCGGGACTAGCGGTCCCTACGAGCAGTACTTC.